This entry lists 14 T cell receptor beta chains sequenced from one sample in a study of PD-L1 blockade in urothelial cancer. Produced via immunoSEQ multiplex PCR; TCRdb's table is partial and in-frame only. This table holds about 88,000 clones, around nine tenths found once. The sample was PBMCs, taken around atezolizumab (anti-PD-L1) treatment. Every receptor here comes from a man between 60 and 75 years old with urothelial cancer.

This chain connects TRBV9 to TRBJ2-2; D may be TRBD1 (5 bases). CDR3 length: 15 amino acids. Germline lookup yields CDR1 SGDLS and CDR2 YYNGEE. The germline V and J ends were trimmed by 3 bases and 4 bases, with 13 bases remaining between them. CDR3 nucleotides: TGTGCCAGCAGCGCACAAAGGGGATTCACCGGGGAGCTGTTTTTT. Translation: CASSAQRGFTGELFF.

The CDR3 here is CASTDRGYLTTNEKLFF. CDR3 DNA: TGTGCCAGTACCGACAGGGGCTACCTCACAACTAATGAAAAACTGTTTTTT. The chain is built from TRBV19 and TRBJ1-4; 8 bases align to TRBD1. The CDR3 length is 17 residues. CDR1 and CDR2 (germline): LNHDA, SQIVND (reference sequence). Unmatched junction bases numbered 10, after V lost 7 bases and J lost 0 bases.

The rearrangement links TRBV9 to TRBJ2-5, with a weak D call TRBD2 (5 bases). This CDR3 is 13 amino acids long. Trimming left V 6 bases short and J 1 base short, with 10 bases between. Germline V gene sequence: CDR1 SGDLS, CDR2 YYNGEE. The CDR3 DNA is TGTGCCAGCAATGCGGACTTCCAAGAGACCCAGTACTTC. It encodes CASNADFQETQYF.

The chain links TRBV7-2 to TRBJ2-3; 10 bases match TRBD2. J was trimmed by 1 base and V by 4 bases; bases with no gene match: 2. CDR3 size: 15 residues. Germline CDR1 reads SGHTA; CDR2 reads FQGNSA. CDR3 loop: CASSYTSGGTDTQYF. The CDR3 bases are TGTGCCAGCAGCTACACTAGCGGGGGCACAGATACGCAGTATTTT. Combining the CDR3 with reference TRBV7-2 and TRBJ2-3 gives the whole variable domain GAGVSQSPSNKVTEKGKDVELRCDPISGHTALYWYRQSLGQGLEFLIYFQGNSAPDKSGLPSDRFSAERTGGSVSTLTIQRTQQEDSAVYLCASSYTSGGTDTQYFGPGTRLTVL.

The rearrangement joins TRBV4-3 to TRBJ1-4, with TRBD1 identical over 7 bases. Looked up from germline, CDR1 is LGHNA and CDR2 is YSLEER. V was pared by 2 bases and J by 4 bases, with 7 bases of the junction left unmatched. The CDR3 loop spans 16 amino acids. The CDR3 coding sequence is TGCGCCAGCAGCCAATCCGACAGGGCCCTTAATGAAAAACTGTTTTTT. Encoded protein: CASSQSDRALNEKLFF.

Written as DNA, the CDR3 is TGTGCCAGCAGTGAATCCGAGCGGGGGCTTCGAGAGACCCAGTACTTC. Translating gives CASSESERGLRETQYF. V and J are TRBV6-1 and TRBJ2-5; 8 bases map to TRBD2. The CDR3 consists of 16 residues. After removal of 2 bases from V and 4 bases from J, the junction contained 9 bases not matched to a gene. Germline lookup yields CDR1 MNHNS and CDR2 SASEGT.

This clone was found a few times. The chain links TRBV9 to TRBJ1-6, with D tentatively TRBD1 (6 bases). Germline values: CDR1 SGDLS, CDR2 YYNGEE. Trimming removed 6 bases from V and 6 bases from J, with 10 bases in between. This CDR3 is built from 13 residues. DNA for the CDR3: TGTGCCAGCAAAGGACAGTCTAATTCACCCCTCCACTTT. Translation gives CASKGQSNSPLHF. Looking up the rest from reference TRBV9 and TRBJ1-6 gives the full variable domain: DSGVTQTPKHLITATGQRVTLRCSPRSGDLSVYWYQQSLDQGLQFLIQYYNGEERAKGNILERFSAQQFPDLHSELNLSSLELGDSALYFCASKGQSNSPLHFGNGTRLTVT.

In nucleotides, the CDR3 is TGTGCCAGCAGCTTACGATCCCCAGGGTTTCGAGAGACCCAGTACTTC. Amino acids: CASSLRSPGFRETQYF. J is TRBJ2-5 and V is TRBV11-3, with a weak D call TRBD1 (5 bases). The germline gives CDR1 SGHNT, CDR2 YENEEA. Trimming shortened V by 2 bases and J by 4 bases, and 17 bases separated the two germline ends. This CDR3 region has 16 residues.

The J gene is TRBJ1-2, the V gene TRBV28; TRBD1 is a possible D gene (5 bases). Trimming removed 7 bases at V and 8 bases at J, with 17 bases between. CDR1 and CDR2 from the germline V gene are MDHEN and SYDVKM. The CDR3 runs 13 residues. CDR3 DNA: TGTGCCAGCAATGCAGGGTGGAAAGACGGCTACACCTTC. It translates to CASNAGWKDGYTF.

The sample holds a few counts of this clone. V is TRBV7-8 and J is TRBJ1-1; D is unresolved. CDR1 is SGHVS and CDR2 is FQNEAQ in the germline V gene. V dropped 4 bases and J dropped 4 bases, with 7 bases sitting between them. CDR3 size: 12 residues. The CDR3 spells CASSYRGTEAFF. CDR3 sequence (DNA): TGTGCCAGCAGCTACCGGGGCACTGAAGCTTTCTTT. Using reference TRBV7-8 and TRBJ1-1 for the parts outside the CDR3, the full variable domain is GAGVSQSPRYKVAKRGQDVALRCDPISGHVSLFWYQQALGQGPEFLTYFQNEAQLDKSGLPSDRFFAERPEGSVSTLKIQRTQQEDSAVYLCASSYRGTEAFFGQGTRLTVV.

In DNA, the CDR3 is TGTGCCACCAGCAGAGTAGCGGAAGAAAAACTGTTTTTT. It translates to CATSRVAEEKLFF. The chain combines TRBV15 with TRBJ1-4; D is unresolved. V lost 1 base to trimming and J lost 8 bases, with 8 bases between them. The CDR3 sequence is 13 residues long. In germline, CDR1 is LNHNV, CDR2 YYDKDF (reference sequence).

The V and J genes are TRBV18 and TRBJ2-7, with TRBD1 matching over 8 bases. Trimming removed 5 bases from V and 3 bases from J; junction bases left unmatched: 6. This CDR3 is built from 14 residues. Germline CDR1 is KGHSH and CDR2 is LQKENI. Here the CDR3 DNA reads TGTGCCAGCTCATCGGGACAGGTCTTCTACGAGCAGTACTTC. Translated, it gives CASSSGQVFYEQYF.

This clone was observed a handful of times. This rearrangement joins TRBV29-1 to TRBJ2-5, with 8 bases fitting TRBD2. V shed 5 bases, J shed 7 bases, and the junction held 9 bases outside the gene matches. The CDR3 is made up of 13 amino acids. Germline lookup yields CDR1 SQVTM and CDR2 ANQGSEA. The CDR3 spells CSVLLAGRGTQYF. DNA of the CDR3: TGCAGCGTTTTGTTAGCGGGGAGGGGGACCCAGTACTTC.

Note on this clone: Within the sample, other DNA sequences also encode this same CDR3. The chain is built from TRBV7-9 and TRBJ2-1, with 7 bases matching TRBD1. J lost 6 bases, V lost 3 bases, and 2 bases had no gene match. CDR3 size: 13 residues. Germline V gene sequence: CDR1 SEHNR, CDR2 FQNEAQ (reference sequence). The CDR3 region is CASSLAGGNEQFF. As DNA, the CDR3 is TGTGCCAGCAGCTTGGCAGGGGGCAATGAGCAGTTCTTC. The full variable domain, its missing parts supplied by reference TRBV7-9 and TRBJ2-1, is DTGVSQNPRHKITKRGQNVTFRCDPISEHNRLYWYRQTLGQGPEFLTYFQNEAQLEKSRLLSDRFSAERPKGSFSTLEIQRTEQGDSAMYLCASSLAGGNEQFFGPGTRLTVL.